The T cell receptor beta chain under discussion was sequenced for a study of cytomegalovirus exposure and HLA in healthy donors. This clone turned up a few times. It was with 60 Vbeta and 13 Jbeta primers that the PCR ran. Here immunoSEQ multiplex PCR was the method, and the copy in TCRdb shows in-frame clones only, minus some. Here the sample spans 90,000 to 120,000 clones, over 65% being singletons. This CDR3 comprises 14 residues. The ends were cut back, 6 bases at V and 6 bases at J, with 12 bases in the middle. Germline CDR1 is SNHLY and CDR2 is FYNNEI. The TCR comes from a woman aged 40 to 50 in good health and CMV-seropositive. The specimen sequenced was PBMCs. J is TRBJ1-6 and V is TRBV2, with D possibly matching TRBD1 (6 bases). The CDR3 sequence: CASRVRGTNSPLHF. The CDR3 DNA follows: TGTGCCAGCAGGGTCAGGGGCACTAATTCACCCCTCCACTTT.